Following are 21 T cell receptor beta chains from one sample sequenced in a study of blood T cell repertoires in COVID-19. TCRdb's table, derived via immunoSEQ multiplex PCR, lists solely in-frame clones and lacks some. The sample lists about 310,000 clones; around 90% were seen once. Sequenced sample: peripheral blood. The receptors derive from a woman aged 40 to 50 with COVID-19, enrolled during active disease.

The rearrangement joins TRBV2 to TRBJ2-1; 12 bases agree with TRBD2. V shed 7 bases, J shed 7 bases, and the junction held 5 bases outside the gene matches. This CDR3 contains 14 residues. CDR1 and CDR2 (germline): SNHLY, FYNNEI. CDR3 sequence reads: CASNPTSGGNEQFF. In DNA form, the CDR3 reads TGTGCCAGCAATCCTACTAGCGGGGGGAATGAGCAGTTCTTC.

V and J are TRBV27 and TRBJ1-4, with 7 bases lining up with TRBD1. The CDR3 is 15 residues long. J lost 1 base, V lost 5 bases, and 4 bases had no gene match. Germline CDR1 reads MNHEY; CDR2 reads SMNVEV (reference sequence). For the CDR3, the DNA is TGTGCCAGCAGTCCCCGACAGGGAACTAATGAAAAACTGTTTTTT. Translated: CASSPRQGTNEKLFF.

The gene calls are TRBV27 and TRBJ2-7; 7 bases agree with TRBD1. V was pared by 3 bases and J by 4 bases, with 15 bases of the junction left unmatched. The CDR3 has 17 residues. Per germline, CDR1 MNHEY and CDR2 SMNVEV (reference sequence). The CDR3 loop is CASSFLRGGLYPYEQYF. CDR3 nucleotide sequence: TGTGCCAGCAGTTTTCTCAGAGGGGGCCTTTACCCTTACGAGCAGTACTTC.

The chain combines TRBV5-1 with TRBJ1-1; D is ambiguous. V was cut by 7 bases and J by 0 bases, with 13 bases left in between. Germline V gives CDR1 SGHRS, CDR2 YFSETQ. CDR3 size: 14 residues. The CDR3 here is CASRRGSLNTEAFF. CDR3 bases: TGCGCCAGCCGCCGCGGCAGTTTGAACACTGAAGCTTTCTTT.

In this sample, this clone turned up a few times. The J gene is TRBJ1-6, the V gene TRBV6-5, with D perhaps TRBD1 (5 bases). Trimming left V 0 bases short and J 2 bases short, with 8 bases between. Germline V gene lookup returns CDR1 MNHEY and CDR2 SVGAGI. The CDR3 length is 16 residues. CDR3 in DNA: TGTGCCAGCAGTTACTCTGGGGCCCCCTATAATTCACCCCTCCACTTT. It specifies CASSYSGAPYNSPLHF.

The V and J genes are TRBV5-1 and TRBJ2-2; 11 bases are shared with TRBD1. The CDR3 spans 15 residues. Trimming cost V 6 bases and J 7 bases; bases outside gene matches: 8. The germline V gene encodes CDR1 SGHRS and CDR2 YFSETQ. The DNA for the CDR3 is TGCGCCAGCACCCTTGGACAGGGGGCCGGCGGGGAGCTGTTTTTT. Protein: CASTLGQGAGGELFF.

V and J are TRBV4-3 and TRBJ1-5; 10 bases agree with TRBD1. Germline V lookup: CDR1 LGHNA, CDR2 YSLEER. J lost 4 bases, V lost 0 bases, and 6 bases had no gene match. The CDR3 runs 17 residues. The CDR3: CASSQDTGQGVNQPQHF. DNA of the CDR3: TGCGCCAGCAGCCAAGATACCGGACAGGGGGTGAATCAGCCCCAGCATTTT.

V and J are TRBV2 and TRBJ1-1, with 9 bases lining up with TRBD1. Losses at the gene ends were 2 bases for V and 1 base for J; bases not matched to a gene: 11. The CDR3 sequence is 18 residues long. Germline loops: CDR1 SNHLY, CDR2 FYNNEI. The CDR3 DNA is TGTGCCAGCAGTGAAAATTGGTTTGTGGGACAGGGGAACACTGAAGCTTTCTTT. This codes for CASSENWFVGQGNTEAFF.

V and J are TRBV10-3 and TRBJ1-1; 10 bases fit TRBD1. Germline V CDR1 and CDR2: ENHRY, SYGVKD. This CDR3 comprises 13 residues. Unmatched junction bases numbered 10, after V lost 10 bases and J lost 8 bases. CDR3 in DNA: TGTGCCACCTCCGGGACAGGGGCAGCGGAAGCTTTCTTT. It codes for CATSGTGAAEAFF.

The chain links TRBV19 to TRBJ2-7; a possible D gene is TRBD1 (6 bases). Looked up from germline, CDR1 is LNHDA and CDR2 is SQIVND (reference sequence). V was clipped by 4 bases and J by 4 bases, with 17 bases between them. CDR3 length: 15 residues. Written as DNA, the CDR3 is TGTGCCAGTAGTAATGCCCGGGAAAGGGGGTACGAGCAGTACTTC. Translating gives CASSNARERGYEQYF.

The J gene is TRBJ1-2, the V gene TRBV7-8, with 10 bases matching TRBD1. CDR1 is SGHVS and CDR2 is FQNEAQ in the germline V gene. V was clipped by 6 bases and J by 7 bases; unmatched bases: 8. The CDR3 is 14 amino acids. The DNA of the CDR3 is TGTGCCAGCAGGAAGACAGGGGGCGCCGGTGGCTACACCTTC. Its translation: CASRKTGGAGGYTF.

The V call is TRBV25-1, the J call TRBJ1-6, with D tentatively TRBD1 (5 bases). The CDR3 length is 14 residues. Germline V gene lookup returns CDR1 MGHDK and CDR2 SYGVNS. Trimming took off 8 bases at V and 11 bases at J, with 19 bases between the two ends. The CDR3 loop is CASRKDGARAPLHF. Here the CDR3 DNA reads TGTGCCAGCCGTAAGGACGGCGCCAGGGCACCCCTCCACTTT.

On this clone itself: One end of the junction is discordant with germline, which a read error may explain. V and J are TRBV5-4 and TRBJ1-1; D may be TRBD1 (6 bases). The CDR3 contains 11 residues. Germline CDR1 is SGHNT and CDR2 is YYREEE (reference sequence). The CDR3 region has the DNA TGTGCCAGCAGCAGGGACACGGAAGCTTTCTTT. It yields the protein CASSRDTEAFF.

The V gene is TRBV11-2, the J gene TRBJ2-7; 10 bases align to TRBD2. Germline V CDR1 and CDR2: SGHAT, FQNNGV. This CDR3 spans 17 amino acids. The ends lost 1 base at V and 1 base at J; junction bases unmatched: 7. The CDR3 DNA is TGTGCCAGCAGCTTAGCCGTTCTAGCGGGAGCATCCTACGAGCAGTACTTC. It encodes CASSLAVLAGASYEQYF. Full variable domain (missing parts from reference TRBV11-2 and TRBJ2-7): EAGVAQSPRYKIIEKRQSVAFWCNPISGHATLYWYQQILGQGPKLLIQFQNNGVVDDSQLPKDRFSAERLKGVDSTLKIQPAKLEDSAVYLCASSLAVLAGASYEQYFGPGTRLTVT.

The chain uses TRBV19 and TRBJ1-5, with 9 positions matching TRBD1. The germline V gene encodes CDR1 LNHDA and CDR2 SQIVND (reference sequence). The CDR3 runs 15 residues. The junction had 9 bases not matched to a gene; V was cut back by 9 bases and J by 3 bases. The CDR3 reads CASQDRGVYNQPQHF. The CDR3, as DNA: TGTGCCAGCCAGGACAGGGGAGTGTACAATCAGCCCCAGCATTTT. Looking up the rest from reference TRBV19 and TRBJ1-5 gives the full variable domain: DGGITQSPKYLFRKEGQNVTLSCEQNLNHDAMYWYRQDPGQGLRLIYYSQIVNDFQKGDIAEGYSVSREKKESFPLTVTSAQKNPTAFYLCASQDRGVYNQPQHFGDGTRLSIL.

The chain carries TRBV7-9 and TRBJ2-1; D is perhaps TRBD2 (5 bases). V gave up 0 bases and J gave up 2 bases, with 8 bases separating them. CDR3 size: 15 residues. Germline assignment: CDR1 SEHNR and CDR2 FQNEAQ (reference sequence). The CDR3, as DNA: TGTGCCAGCAGCTTAGCTGCGGGTACCTACAATGAGCAGTTCTTC. Its protein is CASSLAAGTYNEQFF.

The chain employs TRBV10-3 and TRBJ2-7, with a tentative D call TRBD2 (7 bases). From germline, CDR1 is ENHRY and CDR2 SYGVKD. V gave up 6 bases and J gave up 2 bases, with 11 bases separating them. The CDR3 runs to 13 residues. The CDR3 protein is CAIRRGGPYEQYF. DNA for the CDR3: TGTGCCATCAGGAGGGGGGGTCCCTACGAGCAGTACTTC.

V gene TRBV6-7 combines with J gene TRBJ2-6; D is ambiguous. TRBV6-7 is annotated as an ORF whose role is uncertain. Trimming took off 2 bases at V and 0 bases at J, with 20 bases between the two ends. There are 20 residues in the CDR3. CDR3: CASSYATRRGSDSGANVLTF. The CDR3 DNA reads TGTGCCAGCAGTTACGCCACCCGGAGAGGTTCGGACTCTGGGGCCAACGTCCTGACTTTC.

V gene TRBV5-1 combines with J gene TRBJ1-6; tentative D call: TRBD1 (5 bases). The CDR3 is 13 residues long. V shed 5 bases and J shed 6 bases, with 9 bases lying between them. The germline V gene encodes CDR1 SGHRS and CDR2 YFSETQ. This CDR3 is CASSPGFNSPLHF. As DNA, the CDR3 is TGCGCCAGCAGTCCAGGGTTTAATTCACCCCTCCACTTT.

This chain links TRBV6-2 or TRBV6-3 with TRBJ2-1, with 7 bases that match TRBD2. V shed 6 bases, J shed 6 bases, and the junction held 8 bases outside the gene matches. The CDR3 sequence is 14 residues long. The germline V gene encodes CDR1 MNHEY and CDR2 SVGEGT. Written as DNA, the CDR3 is TGTGCCAGCAGCAGAGCGGGGCCTATCAATGAGCAGTTCTTC. Translation gives CASSRAGPINEQFF.

The chain links TRBV19 to TRBJ1-6, with TRBD1 matching over 7 bases. The CDR3 consists of 18 residues. V dropped 5 bases and J dropped 10; count of bases not matched to a gene: 20. Germline CDR1 and CDR2: LNHDA and SQIVND (reference sequence). CDR3 loop: CASSYAFSGDSTYSPLHF. The DNA of the CDR3 is TGTGCCAGTAGTTACGCGTTCTCGGGGGACAGTACCTACTCACCCCTCCACTTT.